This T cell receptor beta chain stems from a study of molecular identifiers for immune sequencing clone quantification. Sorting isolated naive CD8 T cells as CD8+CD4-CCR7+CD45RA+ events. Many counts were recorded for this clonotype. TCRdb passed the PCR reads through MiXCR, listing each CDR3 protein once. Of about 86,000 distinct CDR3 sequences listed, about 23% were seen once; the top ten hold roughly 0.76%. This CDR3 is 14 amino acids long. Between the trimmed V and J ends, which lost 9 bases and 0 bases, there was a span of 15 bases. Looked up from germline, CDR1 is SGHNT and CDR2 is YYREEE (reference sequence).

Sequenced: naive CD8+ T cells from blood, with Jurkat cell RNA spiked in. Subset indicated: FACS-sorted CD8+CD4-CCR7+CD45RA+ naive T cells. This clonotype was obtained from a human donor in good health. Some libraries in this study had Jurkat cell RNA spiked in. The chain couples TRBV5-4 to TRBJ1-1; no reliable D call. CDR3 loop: CATDGGRMNTEAFF. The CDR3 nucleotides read TGTGCCACGGACGGAGGAAGAATGAACACTGAAGCTTTCTTT.